A selection of T cell receptor beta chains follows, all from one sample in a study of cytomegalovirus exposure and HLA in healthy donors. Method: immunoSEQ multiplex PCR; TCRdb's copy keeps in-frame clones and lacks some. The sample contains about 160,000 clones, about 73% of which appear only once. Sequencing was done on a sample of PBMCs. Receptors originate from a woman aged 35 to 49 in good health and CMV-seronegative. The CDR3 runs from the conserved cysteine through the conserved F or W. A D gene is named only where the DNA matches it firmly. The size field is filled for only some rows; it gives once, few, many or a size class.

clone size: .; D gene: TRBD2; V gene: TRBV28; J gene: TRBJ2-7; CDR3 DNA: TGTGCCAGCCGGTGGGAGGGTGGCTCCTACGAGCAGTACTTC; CDR3 protein: CASRWEGGSYEQYF
clone size: .; D gene: .; V gene: TRBV11-3; J gene: TRBJ1-1; CDR3 DNA: TGTGCCAGCAGCTTAGGAACGGAGGTGAACACTGAAGCTTTCTTT; CDR3 protein: CASSLGTEVNTEAFF
clone size: .; D gene: TRBD1; V gene: TRBV2; J gene: TRBJ1-5; CDR3 DNA: TGTGCCAGCAGTGGGCAGGGGGTTGTTCAGCCCCAGCATTTT; CDR3 protein: CASSGQGVVQPQHF
clone size: .; D gene: TRBD1; V gene: TRBV28; J gene: TRBJ1-2; CDR3 DNA: TGTGCCAGCAGGCCCACGGGACAGGGTAACTATGGCTACACCTTC; CDR3 protein: CASRPTGQGNYGYTF
clone size: .; D gene: .; V gene: TRBV7-9; J gene: TRBJ2-7; CDR3 DNA: TGTGCCAGCAGCTTACCAGGGCTCCACGAGCAGTACTTC; CDR3 protein: CASSLPGLHEQYF
clone size: .; D gene: .; V gene: TRBV2; J gene: TRBJ2-3; CDR3 DNA: TGTGCCAGCAGTGGAAGGGGGGGCGGCACAGATACGCAGTATTTT; CDR3 protein: CASSGRGGGTDTQYF
clone size: few; D gene: .; V gene: TRBV11-1; J gene: TRBJ1-6; CDR3 DNA: TGTGCCAGCAGCTTCGTCCAGGCGACCGATAGCGCCCTCCACTTT; CDR3 protein: CASSFVQATDSALHF
clone size: .; D gene: .; V gene: TRBV5-4; J gene: TRBJ1-6; CDR3 DNA: TGTGCCAGCAGCTTATCTCAGGGAACTTCACCCCTCCACTTT; CDR3 protein: CASSLSQGTSPLHF
clone size: few; D gene: .; V gene: TRBV5-1; J gene: TRBJ1-2; CDR3 DNA: TGCGCCAGCAGGAACGAGTTGGCTAACTATGGCTACACCTTC; CDR3 protein: CASRNELANYGYTF
clone size: .; D gene: TRBD1; V gene: TRBV7-9; J gene: TRBJ2-7; CDR3 DNA: TGTTCCAGCAGCCGACAGGGATACGAGCAGTACTTC; CDR3 protein: CSSSRQGYEQYF
clone size: .; D gene: TRBD1; V gene: TRBV9; J gene: TRBJ2-1; CDR3 DNA: TGTGCCAGCAGCGTGGACAGGGGGAGCGAGCAGTTCTTC; CDR3 protein: CASSVDRGSEQFF
clone size: .; D gene: TRBD2; V gene: TRBV18; J gene: TRBJ2-7; CDR3 DNA: TGTGCCAGCTCATCTTCGGGGGGGCCCGAGCAGTACTTC; CDR3 protein: CASSSSGGPEQYF
clone size: .; D gene: TRBD1; V gene: TRBV5-4; J gene: TRBJ1-6; CDR3 DNA: TGTGCCAGCAGCAACCTCGACAGGGGGGATTCACCCCTCCACTTT; CDR3 protein: CASSNLDRGDSPLHF
clone size: .; D gene: .; V gene: TRBV5-1; J gene: TRBJ2-6; CDR3 DNA: TGCGCCAGCAGCTTGGGACATCTATCTGGGGCCAACGTCCTGACTTTC; CDR3 protein: CASSLGHLSGANVLTF
clone size: few; D gene: .; V gene: TRBV19; J gene: TRBJ1-1; CDR3 DNA: TGTGCCAGTAGTGGCCCCCGGACATTGAACACTGAAGCTTTCTTT; CDR3 protein: CASSGPRTLNTEAFF
clone size: .; D gene: .; V gene: TRBV5-4; J gene: TRBJ1-3; CDR3 DNA: TGTGCCAGCAGCTTCCAGGGCTCTGGAAACACCATATATTTT; CDR3 protein: CASSFQGSGNTIYF
clone size: .; D gene: TRBD1; V gene: TRBV5-1; J gene: TRBJ1-4; CDR3 DNA: TGCGCCAGCAGCTTGGCCGGGACAGGGGACGAAAAACTGTTTTTT; CDR3 protein: CASSLAGTGDEKLFF
clone size: few; D gene: TRBD2; V gene: TRBV4-2; J gene: TRBJ2-2; CDR3 DNA: TGTGCCAGCAGCCAGCGACTAGCGGTGGGGGAGCTGTTTTTT; CDR3 protein: CASSQRLAVGELFF
clone size: .; D gene: .; V gene: TRBV5-3; J gene: TRBJ2-1; CDR3 DNA: TGTGCCAGAAGCTCCAGGGGTTGGAGCTCCTACAATGAGCAGTTCTTC; CDR3 protein: CARSSRGWSSYNEQFF
clone size: .; D gene: .; V gene: TRBV7-7; J gene: TRBJ2-3; CDR3 DNA: TGTGCCAGCAGCCCCGAGCTAGCGAGGGCAGATACGCAGTATTTT; CDR3 protein: CASSPELARADTQYF
clone size: .; D gene: TRBD2; V gene: TRBV29-1; J gene: TRBJ2-7; CDR3 DNA: TGCAGCGTTCGCCGGTCGGGAGGGGTGCAGTACTTC; CDR3 protein: CSVRRSGGVQYF
clone size: .; D gene: .; V gene: TRBV28; J gene: TRBJ2-5; CDR3 DNA: TGTGCCAGCACCTTATTGGGGGCGGGTGAGACCCAGTACTTC; CDR3 protein: CASTLLGAGETQYF